This T cell receptor (beta chain) was identified in a study of cytomegalovirus exposure and HLA in healthy donors. Trimming stripped 2 bases from V and 0 bases from J, with 4 bases between. Per the germline V gene, CDR1 is MNHEY and CDR2 is SVGAGI. The CDR3 runs 13 residues. The PCR contained 60 Vbeta and 13 Jbeta primers. Profiled with immunoSEQ multiplex PCR; TCRdb holds only in-frame clones, not every one. The data contain 130,000 or so clones, over 60% of them singletons. This clonotype was sampled from a woman aged 60 to 75 in good health and CMV-seronegative. Input material: PBMCs. The chain carries TRBV6-5 and TRBJ1-1, with D hard to call. The CDR3 reads CASSYEVNTEAFF. The CDR3 nucleotides read TGTGCCAGCAGTTACGAGGTGAACACTGAAGCTTTCTTT.